These 22 T cell receptor beta chains share one sample of origin, sequenced in a study of blood T cell repertoires in COVID-19 (dated by TCRdb to between 2020 and 2021). Libraries were prepared through the immunoSEQ multiplex PCR assay. The clones in this table, taken by TCRdb from immuneACCESS, are in-frame only. Not every clone is retained; where verified, under half of the shortfall comes from an unresolved V gene, and the cause of the rest is unknown. For this sample there are 80,000 to 100,000 clones; around nine tenths appear just once. The ten biggest clones cover about 4.2% of the sample. Sequenced input: peripheral blood. These receptors were taken from a man in his 70s with acute or convalescent COVID-19.

The V and J genes are TRBV4-2 and TRBJ1-1; 9 nucleotides line up with TRBD1. The germline V gene encodes CDR1 LGHNA and CDR2 YNFKEQ. The J segment lost 7 bases and the V segment lost 4 bases, leaving 4 bases of the junction unmatched. This CDR3 spans 13 amino acids. The CDR3 reads CASSLRDRDEAFF. The CDR3 DNA reads as TGTGCCAGCAGCCTCCGGGACAGGGATGAAGCTTTCTTT.

V gene TRBV5-4 combines with J gene TRBJ1-1; 9 nucleotides agree with TRBD1. CDR1 is SGHNT and CDR2 is YYREEE in the germline V gene (reference sequence). The CDR3 is 14 residues long. V was clipped by 0 bases and J by 7 bases; unmatched bases: 4. CDR3 sequence reads: CASSLGTGDREAFF. The CDR3 DNA follows: TGTGCCAGCAGCTTGGGGACAGGGGATCGTGAAGCTTTCTTT.

This clone has more than one count but fewer than ten. The rearrangement uses TRBV12-3 or TRBV12-4 and TRBJ1-5; possibly TRBD1 for D (6 bases). Trimming cost V 7 bases and J 6 bases, with 13 bases left between them. The CDR3 runs to 13 residues. The CDR3: CASTLTGFQPQHF. DNA of the CDR3: TGTGCCAGCACCTTAACAGGGTTTCAGCCCCAGCATTTT.

For the CDR3, the DNA is TGTGCCAGCAGTTTATCCAGGATGAACACCGGGGAGCTGTTTTTT. The encoded protein is CASSLSRMNTGELFF. The rearrangement uses TRBV27 and TRBJ2-2, with D uncertain. Trimming took 0 bases from V and 1 from J, leaving 6 bases between them. Per germline, CDR1 MNHEY and CDR2 SMNVEV (reference sequence). CDR3 length: 15 residues.

The rearrangement joins TRBV5-1 to TRBJ2-5; D might be TRBD1 (5 bases). CDR1 is SGHRS and CDR2 is YFSETQ in the germline V gene. V was shortened by 3 bases and J by 2 bases, with 11 bases between the two germline ends. The CDR3 length is 14 residues. Here the CDR3 reads CASSSRTSQETQYF. As DNA, the CDR3 is TGCGCCAGCAGCTCAAGGACATCACAAGAGACCCAGTACTTC.

This clone was counted a few times. The chain is built from TRBV15 and TRBJ2-5; 7 bases align to TRBD1. The CDR3 is 16 residues long. In germline, CDR1 is LNHNV, CDR2 YYDKDF (reference sequence). Trimming removed 0 bases from V and 3 bases from J; junction bases left unmatched: 7. CDR3 DNA: TGTGCCACCAGCAGAGAGGCCCCCGGGACAGAAGAGACCCAGTACTTC. Encoded protein: CATSREAPGTEETQYF.

The V call is TRBV6-4, the J call TRBJ2-7; maybe TRBD1 (6 bases). This CDR3 is built from 13 residues. Germline V CDR1 and CDR2: MRHNA, SNTAGT. Between the trimmed V and J ends, which lost 5 bases and 3 bases, there was a span of 11 bases. The CDR3 protein is CASSPGHCYEQYV. The CDR3 DNA reads as TGTGCCAGCAGTCCGGGACACTGCTACGAGCAGTACGTC.

The chain has TRBV5-4 and TRBJ2-3, with 7 bases aligning to TRBD1. The CDR3 is 16 amino acids. With V trimmed by 4 bases and J by 2 bases, 10 bases remained unmatched. Germline lookup yields CDR1 SGHNT and CDR2 YYREEE (reference sequence). CDR3 in DNA: TGTGCCAGCAGCGCCTCACCGGGACAGATCACAGATACGCAGTATTTT. Residues: CASSASPGQITDTQYF.

This chain links TRBV28 with TRBJ1-1; 10 bases are shared with TRBD1. Germline values: CDR1 MDHEN, CDR2 SYDVKM. V was clipped by 2 bases and J by 7 bases; unmatched bases: 4. The CDR3 is 14 residues long. The CDR3 sequence is CASSLGTGVIEAFF. The CDR3 nucleotides read TGTGCCAGCAGTTTAGGGACAGGGGTTATTGAAGCTTTCTTT.

This sequence joins TRBV5-6 and TRBJ1-2; weak D call: TRBD1 (5 bases). The germline V gene encodes CDR1 SGHDT and CDR2 YYEEEE. V was trimmed by 4 bases and J by 6 bases, leaving 10 bases between them. This CDR3 spans 12 amino acids. In DNA form, the CDR3 reads TGTGCCAGCAGCCCCACAGGTCATGGCTACACCTTC. As protein: CASSPTGHGYTF.

A single count supports this clone. The gene calls are TRBV28 and TRBJ2-2, with 10 positions matching TRBD2. CDR3 length: 15 residues. J lost 7 bases, V lost 6 bases, and 8 bases had no gene match. CDR1 and CDR2 from the germline V gene are MDHEN and SYDVKM. This CDR3 is CASRSAGGPSGELFF. The CDR3 bases are TGTGCCAGCAGATCAGCGGGGGGGCCAAGCGGGGAGCTGTTTTTT.

CDR3 sequence reads: CSASSGTGGEKLFF. The CDR3, as DNA: TGCAGTGCTAGTTCCGGGACAGGGGGCGAAAAACTGTTTTTT. The chain combines TRBV20-1 with TRBJ1-4; 12 bases match TRBD1. CDR1 is DFQATT and CDR2 is SNEGSKA in the germline V gene (reference sequence). V lost 3 bases to trimming and J lost 8 bases; unmatched junction nucleotides: 4. This CDR3 region has 14 residues.

The gene calls are TRBV7-9 and TRBJ1-6; D remains unclear. The CDR3 spans 16 residues. Between the trimmed V and J ends, which lost 6 bases and 4 bases, there was a span of 16 bases. Germline V gene sequence: CDR1 SEHNR, CDR2 FQNEAQ (reference sequence). The CDR3 coding sequence is TGTGCCAGCAGAAGTACCTTGGGCCTTTATAATTCACCCCTCCACTTT. The encoded protein is CASRSTLGLYNSPLHF.

The rearrangement links TRBV2 to TRBJ2-7; D possibly corresponds to TRBD2 (5 bases). The V end was cut by 7 bases, the J end by 6 bases, with 10 bases between. CDR1 SNHLY and CDR2 FYNNEI come from the germline V gene. The CDR3 is made up of 11 amino acids. CDR3 DNA sequence: TGTGCCAGCACCTCCGGGGTCGAGCAGTACGTC. The encoded protein is CASTSGVEQYV.

The V call is TRBV7-9, the J call TRBJ2-7; 9 bases line up with TRBD1. Germline assignment: CDR1 SEHNR and CDR2 FQNEAQ (reference sequence). The CDR3 runs to 14 residues. V dropped 5 bases and J dropped 2; count of bases not matched to a gene: 4. This CDR3 reads CASSAGTGPYEQYF. The CDR3 DNA reads TGTGCCAGCAGCGCCGGGACAGGGCCCTACGAGCAGTACTTC. Filled out from reference TRBV7-9 and TRBJ2-7, the complete variable domain reads DTGVSQNPRHKITKRGQNVTFRCDPISEHNRLYWYRQTLGQGPEFLTYFQNEAQLEKSRLLSDRFSAERPKGSFSTLEIQRTEQGDSAMYLCASSAGTGPYEQYFGPGTRLTVT.

The chain uses TRBV2 and TRBJ2-1, with D maybe TRBD1 (6 bases). In germline, CDR1 is SNHLY, CDR2 FYNNEI. Between the trimmed V and J ends, which lost 1 base and 1 base, there was a span of 11 bases. The CDR3 length is 16 residues. The CDR3 protein is CASSEGQGPSYNEQFF. The DNA of the CDR3 is TGTGCCAGCAGTGAAGGGCAGGGGCCTTCCTACAATGAGCAGTTCTTC.

V usage is TRBV7-6 and J usage is TRBJ1-2, with 11 bases that match TRBD1. Germline values: CDR1 SGHVS, CDR2 FNYEAQ. V lost 5 bases, J lost 1 base, and 3 bases stayed unmatched. CDR3 length: 15 residues. This CDR3 reads CASSLGQGGNYGYTF. CDR3 sequence (DNA): TGTGCCAGCAGCCTGGGACAGGGGGGTAACTATGGCTACACCTTC. The full variable domain, completed using reference TRBV7-6 and TRBJ1-2, is GAGVSQSPRYKVTKRGQDVALRCDPISGHVSLYWYRQALGQGPEFLTYFNYEAQQDKSGLPNDRFSAERPEGSISTLTIQRTEQRDSAMYRCASSLGQGGNYGYTFGSGTRLTVV.

This clone appeared once. This chain uses TRBV7-2 with TRBJ1-5; D unresolved. The CDR3 has 13 residues. The germline gives CDR1 SGHTA, CDR2 FQGNSA. Between the trimmed V and J ends, which lost 5 bases and 2 bases, there was a span of 7 bases. The CDR3 DNA reads as TGTGCCAGCAGCGTACGGGGCAATCAGCCCCAGCATTTT. This encodes CASSVRGNQPQHF.

The chain uses TRBV2 and TRBJ1-1; no firm D call. CDR3 length: 13 residues. Trimming stripped 2 bases from V and 2 bases from J, with 6 bases between. Germline assignment: CDR1 SNHLY and CDR2 FYNNEI. CDR3 DNA sequence: TGTGCCAGCAGTGAAAAGAGTAACACTGAAGCTTTCTTT. Its protein is CASSEKSNTEAFF.

The rearrangement links TRBV19 to TRBJ2-5, with 9 bases matching TRBD1. This CDR3 spans 16 amino acids. Germline CDR1 is LNHDA and CDR2 is SQIVND (reference sequence). After removal of 5 bases from V and 0 bases from J, the junction contained 7 bases not matched to a gene. The CDR3 nucleotides are TGTGCCAGTAGTGTCTCGGGACAGGGCAACCAAGAGACCCAGTACTTC. Translation gives CASSVSGQGNQETQYF.

The chain combines TRBV2 with TRBJ1-2; 9 bases are shared with TRBD1. The CDR3 has 14 residues. V gave up 6 bases and J gave up 5 bases; unmatched junction bases: 7. Germline V gene sequence: CDR1 SNHLY, CDR2 FYNNEI. CDR3: CASSLDRGGYGYTF. DNA of the CDR3: TGTGCCAGCAGCCTGGACAGGGGCGGGTATGGCTACACCTTC.

V is TRBV15 and J is TRBJ1-4, with D perhaps matching TRBD1 (6 bases). Germline assignment: CDR1 LNHNV and CDR2 YYDKDF (reference sequence). Trimming removed 5 bases at V and 7 bases at J, with 17 bases between. This CDR3 region has 15 residues. For the CDR3, the DNA is TGTGCCACCAGCGGGATTTGGGGGCTAAGTGAAAAACTGTTTTTT. This sequence encodes CATSGIWGLSEKLFF.